This T cell receptor beta chain was identified in a study of cytomegalovirus exposure and HLA in healthy donors (dated by TCRdb to the late 2010s). General notes on the study: According to a later analysis, the approximately 120 validation repertoires were produced on the same platform as the roughly 720 repertoires of the first cohort. The study aimed to test whether cataloging public T cell receptors could reveal signatures of past pathogen exposure. Besides the first cohort of hundreds of subjects, a separate validation cohort made up of 120 different subjects was used. To predict cytomegalovirus infection status, the study combined high-throughput TCR immunosequencing, statistical association of individual TCRs with disease status, and machine learning.

The donors were included in the validation cohort of approximately 120 subjects, a group kept apart from the roughly 610-subject first cohort. The method was the immunoSEQ multiplex PCR assay. As for the authors' bioinformatics: A statistical classification framework was built for diagnosing cytomegalovirus status from the catalog of TCR beta chain sequences. This immuneACCESS table, as held by TCRdb, lists in-frame sequences with V and J called but not all clones. Of the missing ones, under half trace to an unresolved V gene in checked studies; the others have no known cause. D and trimming were read from the DNA, whereas the V and J calls and clone size are those reported in that table. The sample table records approximately 170,000 clones; about 90% of these occur just once. The ten largest account for 3% of the sample. General conclusions and limits of the study: A later analysis had no HLA typing for the validation cohort, so co-occurrence there was scored across all 110 or so repertoires. The authors suggested that the approach could potentially be extended to other disease states and immunological phenotypes. A total of about 180 TCR beta chains were listed by the study as associated with cytomegalovirus. Cytomegalovirus status was reported to be diagnosed by the classifier with high specificity and sensitivity in both the original and validation cohorts. Across donors, most TCR sequences were observed very rarely, whereas some public TCRs were present in many individuals. A few of the identified cytomegalovirus-associated TCR beta chains were confirmed in vitro to be specific for cytomegalovirus antigens. Subsequent analysis determined that TCRs grouped into clusters in the first cohort also showed a tendency toward co-occurrence across the roughly 120 validation repertoires, and 94% of cluster scores exceeded 0.

This clone is a singleton in its sample. Its antigen remains undetermined. Base-call qualities are not available, and no considerably larger clone is one nucleotide away. The sequence came from a woman between 18 and 30 years old in good health and CMV-seropositive. Sequencing was carried out using PBMCs.

The encoded CDR3 is CASSVWLARQNEKLFF. The DNA sequence is as follows: TGTGCCAGCAGTGTGTGGTTGGCAAGACAAAATGAAAAACTGTTTTTT. Recombination connected TRBV6-1 to TRBJ1-4, with no reliable assignment of the D segment. From cysteine to phenylalanine, the CDR3 is 16 amino acids long. Left in the record is the CDR3 DNA by itself, 48 bases read in frame from the first base. The junction carries 17 bases between V and J, which are trimmed by 4 bases and 5 bases respectively. The germline V gene sets CDR1 to MNHNS and CDR2 to SASEGT.